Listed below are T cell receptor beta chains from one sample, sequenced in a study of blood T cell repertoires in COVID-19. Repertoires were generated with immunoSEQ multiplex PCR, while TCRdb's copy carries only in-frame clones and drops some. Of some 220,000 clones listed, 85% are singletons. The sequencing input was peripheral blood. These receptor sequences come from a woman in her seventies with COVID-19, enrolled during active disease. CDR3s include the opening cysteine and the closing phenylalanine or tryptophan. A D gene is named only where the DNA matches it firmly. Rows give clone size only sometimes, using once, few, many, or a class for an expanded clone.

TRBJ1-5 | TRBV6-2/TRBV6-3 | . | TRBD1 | TGTGCCAGCAGTTTCGATTGGACAGGGGATAGCAATCAGCCCCAGCATTTT | CASSFDWTGDSNQPQHF
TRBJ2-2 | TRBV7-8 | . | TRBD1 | TGTGCCAGCAGCTTAAGGGACAGGGGGCTCGCGAACACCGGGGAGCTGTTTTTT | CASSLRDRGLANTGELFF
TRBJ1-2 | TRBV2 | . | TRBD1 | TGTGCCAGCAGCCGGGACAGCAATGGCTACACCTTC | CASSRDSNGYTF
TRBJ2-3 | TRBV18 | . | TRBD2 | TGTGCCAGCTCAAGGACTAGCGGGAGGCGGACAGATACGCAGTATTTT | CASSRTSGRRTDTQYF
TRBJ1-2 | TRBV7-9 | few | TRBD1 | TGTGCCACCCTACGACAGGGGGCGCCGCAGGGCTACACCTTC | CATLRQGAPQGYTF
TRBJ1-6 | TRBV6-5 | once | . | TGTGCCAGCACGCTAGGCTCCTATAATTCACCCCTCCACTTT | CASTLGSYNSPLHF
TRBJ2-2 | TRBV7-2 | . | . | TGTGCCAGCAGCTTAGACTCTCACCGCTGGGAGCTGTTTTTT | CASSLDSHRWELFF
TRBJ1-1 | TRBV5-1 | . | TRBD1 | TGCGCCAGCAGCTCGAGACAGGGCCTGGGCACTGAAGCTTTCTTT | CASSSRQGLGTEAFF
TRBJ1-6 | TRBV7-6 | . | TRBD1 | TGTGCCAGCAGCTTAAGAGGGACAGGATATTCACCCCTCCACTTT | CASSLRGTGYSPLHF
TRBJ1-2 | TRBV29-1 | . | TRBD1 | TGCAGCGCCCATCAGGGGGACCATGGCTACACCTTC | CSAHQGDHGYTF
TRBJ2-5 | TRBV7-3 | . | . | TGTGCCAGCAGCTTAGGGCCACAAGAGACCCAGTACTTC | CASSLGPQETQYF
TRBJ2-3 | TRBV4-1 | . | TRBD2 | TGCGCCAGCAGCCAGAAGCGGGATTTGGGCACAGATACGCAGTATTTT | CASSQKRDLGTDTQYF
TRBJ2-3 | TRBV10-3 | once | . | TGTGCCATCAGTGGGGCAGGGGCAGATACGCAGTATTTT | CAISGAGADTQYF
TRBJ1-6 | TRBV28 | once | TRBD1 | TGTGCCAGCAGTTTAAGGACAGGGGTTAGTCCCTATAATTCACCCCTCCACTTT | CASSLRTGVSPYNSPLHF
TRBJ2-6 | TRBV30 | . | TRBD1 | TGTGCCTGGAGTGTCGTAGACAGGGCGGCGGGGGCCAACGTCCTGACTTTC | CAWSVVDRAAGANVLTF
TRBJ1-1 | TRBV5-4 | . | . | TGTGCCAGCAGCTTATTGGGACAGAACACTGAAGCTTTCTTT | CASSLLGQNTEAFF
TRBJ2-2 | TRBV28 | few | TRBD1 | TGTGCCAGCACGCAGGGGGATAACACCGGGGAGCTGTTTTTT | CASTQGDNTGELFF
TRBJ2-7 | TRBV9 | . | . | TGTGCCAGCAGCGTATCTACAGGGCTATCCTACGAGCAGTACTTC | CASSVSTGLSYEQYF
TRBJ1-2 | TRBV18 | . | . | TGTGCCAGCTCACAGGCCAGGATAGCTAACTATGGCTACACCTTC | CASSQARIANYGYTF
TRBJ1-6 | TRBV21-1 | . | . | TGTGCCAGCAGCGCTCAAAACGGGACAGGTCTCTCACCCCTCCACTTT | CASSAQNGTGLSPLHF
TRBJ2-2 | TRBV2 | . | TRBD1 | TGTGCCAGCAACCCGGGACAGGGTAACCGGGAGCTGTTTTTT | CASNPGQGNRELFF
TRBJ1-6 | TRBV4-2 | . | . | TGTGCCAGCAGCCAAGATCGGAGGGATGGGACCTATAATTCACCCCTCCACTTT | CASSQDRRDGTYNSPLHF
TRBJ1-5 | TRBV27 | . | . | TGTGCCAGCAGTTTATCTCCCCTTAGCAATCAGCCCCAGCATTTT | CASSLSPLSNQPQHF
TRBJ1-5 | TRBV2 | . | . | TGTGCCAGCACAGGGTTAAGCAATCAGCCCCAGCATTTT | CASTGLSNQPQHF
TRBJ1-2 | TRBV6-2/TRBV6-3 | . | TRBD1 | TGTGCCAGCAGTTACCTTAAGGGACAGAACTATGGCTACACCTTC | CASSYLKGQNYGYTF
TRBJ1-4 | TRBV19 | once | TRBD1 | TGTGCCAGTAGTAAGCGGACAGGGGTGGAAAAACTGTTTTTT | CASSKRTGVEKLFF